This T cell receptor (beta chain) stems from a study of cytomegalovirus exposure and HLA in healthy donors. Study outcomes and limitations: The study dropped some indistinguishable V segments, TRBV6-2 and TRBV6-3 among them. Later analysis associated a missense DCLRE1C variant with TCR beta V- and J-gene trimming. A few CMV-associated chains were confirmed in vitro to be specific for CMV antigens.

PCR involved 60 Vbeta and 13 Jbeta primers. TCRdb's copy holds only in-frame clones and misses some; the assay was immunoSEQ multiplex PCR. Counted here are more than 200,000 clones, approximately 79% occurring once; the ten biggest clones make up 1.8%. In the case of this clone: Antigen unknown.

Germline CDR1 SGHTA, CDR2 FQGNSA. The CDR3 runs to 14 residues. Trimming cost V 7 bases and J 8 bases, with 15 bases left between them. This sequence joins TRBV7-2 and TRBJ1-6, with D perhaps TRBD1 (5 bases). The sequencing sample was made of PBMCs. The TCR sequence derives from a male donor in good health and CMV-seronegative. DNA of the CDR3: TGTGCCAGCAACCCCGGACAAACCCATTCACCCCTCCACTTT. It is translated as CASNPGQTHSPLHF.